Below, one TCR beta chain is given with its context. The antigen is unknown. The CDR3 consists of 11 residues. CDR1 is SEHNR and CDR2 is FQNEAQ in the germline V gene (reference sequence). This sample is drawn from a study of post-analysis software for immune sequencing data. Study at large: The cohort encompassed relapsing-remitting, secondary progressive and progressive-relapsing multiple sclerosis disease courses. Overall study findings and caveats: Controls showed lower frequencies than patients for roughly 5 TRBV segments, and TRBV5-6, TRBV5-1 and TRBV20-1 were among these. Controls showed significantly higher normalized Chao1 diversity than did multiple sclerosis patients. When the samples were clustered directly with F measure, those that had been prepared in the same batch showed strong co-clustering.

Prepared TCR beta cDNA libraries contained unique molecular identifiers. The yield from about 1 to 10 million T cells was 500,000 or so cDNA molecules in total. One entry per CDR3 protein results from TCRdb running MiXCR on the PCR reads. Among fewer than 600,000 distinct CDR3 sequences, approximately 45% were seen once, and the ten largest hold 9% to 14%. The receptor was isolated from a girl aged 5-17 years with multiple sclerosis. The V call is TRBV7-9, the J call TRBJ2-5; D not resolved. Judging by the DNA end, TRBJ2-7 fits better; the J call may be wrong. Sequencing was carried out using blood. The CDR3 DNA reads TGTGCCAGCAGCTCCCCTGACGAGCAGTACTTC. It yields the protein CASSSPDEQYF.